The 15 T cell receptor beta chains listed next were all sequenced from one sample in a study of OX40 agonist ivuxolimab in advanced cancers. Sequencing was performed with immunoSEQ multiplex PCR; in TCRdb, only in-frame clones are kept and a portion is missing. The sample has fewer than 45,000 clones, roughly 84% seen once. The source was CD4+ or CD8+ T cells sorted from blood, collected in a trial of the OX40 agonist ivuxolimab. The receptors shown here come from an adult with an advanced solid tumor such as melanoma, head and neck, liver or kidney cancer.

The chain is built from TRBV11-3 and TRBJ1-2; D unclear. Looked up from germline, CDR1 is SGHNT and CDR2 is YENEEA. The CDR3 extends over 14 amino acids. The V end lost 1 base, the J end lost 8 bases, and 14 bases lay between the germline ends. In nucleotides, the CDR3 is TGTGCCAGCAGCTTAGTGAGTTCGGGCTTGGGCTACACCTTC. Translated: CASSLVSSGLGYTF.

The chain links TRBV4-3 to TRBJ2-2; D is unresolved. Germline-derived CDR1 and CDR2 are LGHNA and YSLEER. Deletions cut 0 bases from V and 5 bases from J, with 7 bases between. The CDR3 has 14 amino acids. The CDR3 coding sequence is TGCGCCAGCAGCCAAGAGGAGATAACCGGGGAGCTGTTTTTT. Translating gives CASSQEEITGELFF.

The CDR3 loop reads CASSLAREQFF. CDR3 sequence (DNA): TGTGCCAGCAGCTTGGCGAGGGAGCAGTTCTTC. The V and J genes are TRBV4-2 and TRBJ2-1; no definite D call. The CDR3 runs to 11 residues. Germline CDR1 reads LGHNA; CDR2 reads YNFKEQ. V lost 5 bases and J lost 10, with 9 bases in between.

This chain links TRBV2 with TRBJ1-2; tentatively, D is TRBD1 (5 bases). The V gene's germline CDR1 is SNHLY and CDR2 FYNNEI. This CDR3 has 15 residues. Trimming pared 4 bases from V and 8 bases from J, leaving 20 bases between. The CDR3 DNA reads TGTGCCAGCAGTGGAGTTCAGGGTATTTGGTGGGGCTACACCTTC. The encoded protein is CASSGVQGIWWGYTF.

This rearrangement joins TRBV9 to TRBJ1-1, with a tentative D call TRBD1 (6 bases). The CDR3 is made up of 17 amino acids. The V end lost 2 bases, the J end lost 2 bases, and 19 bases lay between the germline ends. Germline-derived CDR1 and CDR2 are SGDLS and YYNGEE. CDR3 protein: CASSVSRGADINTEAFF. CDR3 nucleotide sequence: TGTGCCAGCAGCGTGAGTAGGGGGGCGGACATTAACACTGAAGCTTTCTTT.

The chain's CDR3 is CASSDQDRVHQPQHF. CDR3 nucleotide sequence: TGTGCCAGCAGTGACCAGGACAGGGTGCATCAGCCCCAGCATTTT. The chain has TRBV6-4 and TRBJ1-5; 8 bases map to TRBD1. This CDR3 contains 15 residues. V lost 2 bases and J lost 5; bases outside the gene matches: 5. CDR1 is MRHNA, CDR2 SNTAGT, per germline.

Of note for this clone: One end of the junction is discordant with germline, which a read error may explain. This chain's CDR3 is CASSLAEFTYEQYF. The CDR3 bases are TGTGCCAGCAGCCTAGCGGAATTTACCTACGAGCAGTACTTC. V gene TRBV7-6 combines with J gene TRBJ2-7, with 7 bases fitting TRBD2. Germline V gives CDR1 SGHVS, CDR2 FNYEAQ. This CDR3 has 14 amino acids. Variable domain in full (rest from reference TRBV7-6 and TRBJ2-7): GAGVSQSPRYKVTKRGQDVALRCDPISGHVSLYWYRQALGQGPEFLTYFNYEAQQDKSGLPNDRFSAERPEGSISTLTIQRTEQRDSAMYRCASSLAEFTYEQYFGPGTRLTVT.

The V and J genes are TRBV19 and TRBJ2-7; no clear D. Germline loops: CDR1 LNHDA, CDR2 SQIVND (reference sequence). This CDR3 region has 15 residues. Trimming took off 5 bases at V and 5 bases at J, with 19 bases between the two ends. The CDR3 reads CASSPDTSLRDEQYF. The CDR3 nucleotides are TGTGCCAGTAGTCCAGACACATCCTTACGGGACGAGCAGTACTTC.

The V gene is TRBV5-8, the J gene TRBJ2-7; 7 bases are a match to TRBD1. The J segment lost 2 bases and the V segment lost 3 bases, leaving 8 bases of the junction unmatched. The CDR3 spans 15 residues. Germline values: CDR1 SGHTS, CDR2 YDEGEE. In DNA, the CDR3 is TGTGCCAGCAGCTACCAACAGGGGCCCCCCTACGAGCAGTACTTC. Encoded protein: CASSYQQGPPYEQYF. The entire variable domain, with the rest obtained from reference TRBV5-8 and TRBJ2-7, is as follows: EAGVTQSPTHLIKTRGQQATLRCSPISGHTSVYWYQQALGLGLQFLLWYDEGEERNRGNFPPRFSGRQFPNYSSELNVNALELEDSALYLCASSYQQGPPYEQYFGPGTRLTVT.

The chain recombines TRBV9 with TRBJ2-5; D remains ambiguous. Trimming shortened V by 4 bases and J by 3 bases, and 16 bases separated the two germline ends. This CDR3 contains 15 residues. The V gene's germline CDR1 is SGDLS and CDR2 YYNGEE. The CDR3, as DNA: TGTGCCAGCAGCTCCTTGGGCAACCCTGAAGAGACCCAGTACTTC. It specifies CASSSLGNPEETQYF.

The chain couples TRBV7-3 to TRBJ1-2; D uncertain. V was pared by 2 bases and J by 3 bases, with 7 bases between. This CDR3 comprises 13 residues. Germline CDR1 and CDR2: SGHTA and FQGTGA. The CDR3: CASSLGQDYGYTF. CDR3 nucleotides: TGTGCCAGCAGCTTAGGGCAGGACTATGGCTACACCTTC.

J is TRBJ2-3 and V is TRBV27; D may be TRBD1 (6 bases). Germline V lookup: CDR1 MNHEY, CDR2 SMNVEV (reference sequence). The CDR3 length is 13 residues. Deletions cut 6 bases from V and 5 bases from J, with 12 bases between. DNA of the CDR3: TGTGCCAGCAGATACCCAGGGGAAGATACGCAGTATTTT. This translates into CASRYPGEDTQYF.

This clone has more than one count but fewer than ten. The rearrangement joins TRBV2 to TRBJ1-1, with 9 bases that match TRBD1. Trimming removed 4 bases from V and 4 bases from J; junction bases left unmatched: 4. This CDR3 is 14 amino acids long. Germline V lookup: CDR1 SNHLY, CDR2 FYNNEI. Written as DNA, the CDR3 is TGTGCCAGCAGTGGGGACAGGGCGGGCACTGAAGCTTTCTTT. Encoded protein: CASSGDRAGTEAFF.

V gene TRBV7-2 combines with J gene TRBJ2-7; D is possibly TRBD1 or TRBD2 (5 bases each). From germline, CDR1 is SGHTA and CDR2 FQGNSA. The CDR3 is 15 residues long. V lost 4 bases, J lost 0 bases, and 13 bases lay in between. The DNA of the CDR3 is TGTGCCAGCAGCTCTCGGGACGGTTTCTCCTACGAGCAGTACTTC. Encoded protein: CASSSRDGFSYEQYF.

V and J are TRBV9 and TRBJ2-1; a possible D gene is TRBD1 (6 bases). This CDR3 has 15 residues. Per germline, CDR1 SGDLS and CDR2 YYNGEE. The germline V and J ends were trimmed by 4 bases and 10 bases, with 21 bases remaining between them. CDR3 sequence reads: CASSTAPQQGSEQFF. The DNA of the CDR3 is TGTGCCAGCAGCACCGCCCCGCAACAGGGTAGCGAGCAGTTCTTC.